Given below is one T cell receptor beta chain in context. This entry is derived from a study of blood T cell repertoires in COVID-19. At the level of the study: COVID-19 samples, acute and convalescent, were from the United States, Italy and Spain. Sources were T cells, B-cell-depleted T cells, or PBMCs; the material itself was cDNA or gDNA.

Trimming left V 6 bases short and J 4 bases short, with 18 bases between. CDR1 SGHDT and CDR2 YYEEEE come from the germline V gene. This CDR3 has 15 residues. Sequencing was performed with immunoSEQ multiplex PCR; in TCRdb, only in-frame clones are kept and a portion is missing. The profile shows some 110,000 clones, roughly four fifths of them singletons. The V and J genes are TRBV5-6 and TRBJ2-3; TRBD2 is a possible D gene (7 bases). Specimen: peripheral blood. The source of this sequence is a woman older than 75 with acute or convalescent COVID-19. The CDR3 sequence: CASTIGGRGSDTQYF. The CDR3 DNA reads TGTGCCAGCACCATTGGGGGGAGGGGGTCAGATACGCAGTATTTT.